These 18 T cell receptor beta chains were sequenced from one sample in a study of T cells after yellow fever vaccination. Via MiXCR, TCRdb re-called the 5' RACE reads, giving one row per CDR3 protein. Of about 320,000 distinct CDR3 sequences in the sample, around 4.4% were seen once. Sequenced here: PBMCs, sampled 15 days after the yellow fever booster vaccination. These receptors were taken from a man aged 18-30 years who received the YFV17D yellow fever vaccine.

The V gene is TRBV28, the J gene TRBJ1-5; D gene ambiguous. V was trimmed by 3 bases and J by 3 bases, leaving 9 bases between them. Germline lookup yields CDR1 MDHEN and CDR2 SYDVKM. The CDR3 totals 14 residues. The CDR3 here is CASSLAAINQPQHF. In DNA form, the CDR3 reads TGTGCCAGCAGTTTGGCGGCTATCAATCAGCCCCAGCATTTT.

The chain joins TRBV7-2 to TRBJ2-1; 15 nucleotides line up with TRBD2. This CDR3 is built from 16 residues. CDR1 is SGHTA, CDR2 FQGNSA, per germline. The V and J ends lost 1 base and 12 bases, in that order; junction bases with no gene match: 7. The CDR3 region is CASSLVWTSGGAWQFF. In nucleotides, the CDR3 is TGTGCCAGCAGCTTAGTCTGGACTAGCGGGGGGGCCTGGCAGTTCTTC.

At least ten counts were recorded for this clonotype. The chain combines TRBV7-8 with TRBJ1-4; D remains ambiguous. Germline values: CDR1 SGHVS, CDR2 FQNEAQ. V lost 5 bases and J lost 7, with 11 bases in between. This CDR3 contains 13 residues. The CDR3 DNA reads TGTGCCAGCAGCGTTCGACCCGGTGAAAAACTGTTTTTT. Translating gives CASSVRPGEKLFF.

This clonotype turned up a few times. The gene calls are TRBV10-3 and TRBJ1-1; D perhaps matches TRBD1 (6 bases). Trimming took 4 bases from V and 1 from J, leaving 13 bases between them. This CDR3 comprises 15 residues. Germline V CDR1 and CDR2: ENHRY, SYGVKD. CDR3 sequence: CAISALGGANTEAFF. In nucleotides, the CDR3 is TGTGCCATCAGTGCCCTAGGGGGAGCGAACACTGAAGCTTTCTTT.

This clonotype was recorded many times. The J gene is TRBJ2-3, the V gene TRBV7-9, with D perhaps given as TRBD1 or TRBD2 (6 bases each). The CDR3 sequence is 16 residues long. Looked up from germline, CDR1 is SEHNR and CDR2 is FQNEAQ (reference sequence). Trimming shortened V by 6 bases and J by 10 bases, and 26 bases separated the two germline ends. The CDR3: CASSLGRNKGGSAQYF. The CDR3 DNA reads TGTGCCAGCAGTCTAGGTCGAAATAAGGGGGGATCGGCGCAGTATTTT.

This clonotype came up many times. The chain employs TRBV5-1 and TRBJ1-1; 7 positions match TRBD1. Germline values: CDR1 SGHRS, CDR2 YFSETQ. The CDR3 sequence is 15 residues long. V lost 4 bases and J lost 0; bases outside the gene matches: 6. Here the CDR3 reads CASSPQGGMNTEAFF. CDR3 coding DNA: TGCGCCAGCAGCCCTCAGGGGGGGATGAACACTGAAGCTTTCTTT.

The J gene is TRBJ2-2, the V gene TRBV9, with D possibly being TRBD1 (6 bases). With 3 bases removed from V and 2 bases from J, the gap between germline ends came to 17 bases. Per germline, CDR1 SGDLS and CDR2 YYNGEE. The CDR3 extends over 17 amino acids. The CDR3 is CASSAFQGHTNTGELFF. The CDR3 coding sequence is TGTGCCAGCAGCGCCTTCCAGGGACACACAAACACCGGGGAGCTGTTTTTT. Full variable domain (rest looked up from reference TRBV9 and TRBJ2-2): DSGVTQTPKHLITATGQRVTLRCSPRSGDLSVYWYQQSLDQGLQFLIQYYNGEERAKGNILERFSAQQFPDLHSELNLSSLELGDSALYFCASSAFQGHTNTGELFFGEGSRLTVL.

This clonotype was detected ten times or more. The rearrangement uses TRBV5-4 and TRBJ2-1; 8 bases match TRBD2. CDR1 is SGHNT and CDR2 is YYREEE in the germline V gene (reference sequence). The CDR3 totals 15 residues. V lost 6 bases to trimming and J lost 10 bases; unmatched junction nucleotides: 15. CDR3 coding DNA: TGTGCCAGCAACCCTCTAGGCCGGGGGGGCCGCGAGCAGTTCTTC. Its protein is CASNPLGRGGREQFF.

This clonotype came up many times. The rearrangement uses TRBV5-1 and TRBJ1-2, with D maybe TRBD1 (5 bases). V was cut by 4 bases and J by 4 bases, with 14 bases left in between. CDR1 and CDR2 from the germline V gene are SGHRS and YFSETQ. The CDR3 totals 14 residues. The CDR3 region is CASSGLRDGYGYTF. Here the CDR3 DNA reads TGCGCCAGCAGCGGGCTTCGGGACGGCTATGGCTACACCTTC.

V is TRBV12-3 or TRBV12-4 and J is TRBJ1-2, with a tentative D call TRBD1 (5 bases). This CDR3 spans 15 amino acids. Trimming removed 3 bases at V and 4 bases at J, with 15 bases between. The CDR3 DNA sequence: TGTGCCAGCAGTTTCTCGGGACTCCTAGCCTATGGCTACACCTTC. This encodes CASSFSGLLAYGYTF.

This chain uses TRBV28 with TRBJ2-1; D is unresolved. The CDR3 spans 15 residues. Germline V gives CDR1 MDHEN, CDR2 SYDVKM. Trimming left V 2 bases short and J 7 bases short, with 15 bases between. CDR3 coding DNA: TGTGCCAGCAGTTTAGGATTCGCGGTCTCTAATGAGCAGTTCTTC. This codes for CASSLGFAVSNEQFF.

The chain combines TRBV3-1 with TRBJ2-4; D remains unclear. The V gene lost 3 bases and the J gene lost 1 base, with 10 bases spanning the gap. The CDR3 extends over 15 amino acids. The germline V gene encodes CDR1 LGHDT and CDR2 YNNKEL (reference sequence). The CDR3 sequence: CASSHAAPAKNIQYF. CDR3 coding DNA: TGTGCCAGCAGCCACGCGGCTCCCGCCAAAAACATTCAGTACTTC. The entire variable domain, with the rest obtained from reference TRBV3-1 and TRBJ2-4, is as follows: DTAVSQTPKYLVTQMGNDKSIKCEQNLGHDTMYWYKQDSKKFLKIMFSYNNKELIINETVPNRFSPKSPDKAHLNLHINSLELGDSAVYFCASSHAAPAKNIQYFGAGTRLSVL.

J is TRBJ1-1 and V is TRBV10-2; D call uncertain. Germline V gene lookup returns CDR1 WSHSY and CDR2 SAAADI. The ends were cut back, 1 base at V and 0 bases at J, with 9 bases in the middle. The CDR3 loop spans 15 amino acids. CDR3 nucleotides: TGCGCCAGCAGTGAGTGGTTCCAGATGAACACTGAAGCTTTCTTT. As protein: CASSEWFQMNTEAFF.

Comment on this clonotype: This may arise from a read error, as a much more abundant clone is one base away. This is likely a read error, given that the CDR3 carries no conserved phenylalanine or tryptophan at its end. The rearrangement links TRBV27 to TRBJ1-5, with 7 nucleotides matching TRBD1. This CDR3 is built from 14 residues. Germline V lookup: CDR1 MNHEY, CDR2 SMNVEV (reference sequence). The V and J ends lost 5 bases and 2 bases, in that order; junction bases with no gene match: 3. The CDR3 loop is CASSVTGGNQPQHS. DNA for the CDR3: TGTGCCAGCAGTGTCACAGGGGGCAATCAGCCCCAGCATTCT.

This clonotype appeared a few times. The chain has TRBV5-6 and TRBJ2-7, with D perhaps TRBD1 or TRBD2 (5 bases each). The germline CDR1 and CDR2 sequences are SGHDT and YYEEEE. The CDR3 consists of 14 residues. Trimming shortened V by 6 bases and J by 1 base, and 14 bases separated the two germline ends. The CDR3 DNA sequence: TGTGCCAGCAACTCCGGGACGTCTTCCTACGAGCAGTACTTC. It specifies CASNSGTSSYEQYF. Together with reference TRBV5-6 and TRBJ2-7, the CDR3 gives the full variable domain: DAGVTQSPTHLIKTRGQQVTLRCSPKSGHDTVSWYQQALGQGPQFIFQYYEEEERQRGNFPDRFSGHQFPNYSSELNVNALLLGDSALYLCASNSGTSSYEQYFGPGTRLTVT.

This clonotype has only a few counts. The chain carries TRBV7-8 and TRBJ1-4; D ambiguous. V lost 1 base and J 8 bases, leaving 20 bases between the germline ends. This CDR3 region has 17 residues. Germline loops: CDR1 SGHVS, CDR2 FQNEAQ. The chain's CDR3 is CASSLGPVGVDREKLFF. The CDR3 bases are TGTGCCAGCAGCTTAGGTCCAGTTGGAGTGGATAGGGAAAAACTGTTTTTT. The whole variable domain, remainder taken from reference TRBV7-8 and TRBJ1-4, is GAGVSQSPRYKVAKRGQDVALRCDPISGHVSLFWYQQALGQGPEFLTYFQNEAQLDKSGLPSDRFFAERPEGSVSTLKIQRTQQEDSAVYLCASSLGPVGVDREKLFFGSGTQLSVL.

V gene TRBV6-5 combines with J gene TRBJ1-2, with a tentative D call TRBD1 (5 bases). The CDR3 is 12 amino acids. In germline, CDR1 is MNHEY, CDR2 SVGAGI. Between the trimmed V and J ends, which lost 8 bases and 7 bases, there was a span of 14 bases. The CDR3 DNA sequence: TGTGCCAGCCGCTCAGGGCTTTTTGGCTACACCTTC. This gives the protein CASRSGLFGYTF.

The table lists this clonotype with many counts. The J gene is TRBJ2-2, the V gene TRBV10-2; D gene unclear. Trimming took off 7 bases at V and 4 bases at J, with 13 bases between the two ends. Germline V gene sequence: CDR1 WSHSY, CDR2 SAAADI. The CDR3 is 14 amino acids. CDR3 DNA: TGCGCCAGCACCCCTGACACTGGCACCGGGGAGCTGTTTTTT. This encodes CASTPDTGTGELFF.